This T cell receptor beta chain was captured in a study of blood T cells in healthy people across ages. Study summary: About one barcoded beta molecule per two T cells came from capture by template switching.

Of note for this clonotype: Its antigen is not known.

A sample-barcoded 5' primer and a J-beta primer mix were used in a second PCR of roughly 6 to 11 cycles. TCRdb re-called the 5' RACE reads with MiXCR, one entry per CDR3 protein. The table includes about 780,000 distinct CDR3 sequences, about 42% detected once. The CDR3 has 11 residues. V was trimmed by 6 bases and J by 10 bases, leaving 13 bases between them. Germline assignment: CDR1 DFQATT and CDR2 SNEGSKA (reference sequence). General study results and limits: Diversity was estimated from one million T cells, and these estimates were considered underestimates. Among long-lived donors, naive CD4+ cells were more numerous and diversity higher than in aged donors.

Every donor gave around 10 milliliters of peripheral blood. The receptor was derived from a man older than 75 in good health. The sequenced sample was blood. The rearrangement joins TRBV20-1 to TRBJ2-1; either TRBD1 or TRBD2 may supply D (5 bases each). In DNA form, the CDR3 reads TGCAGTGCGGATCAGGGACCCGAGCAGTTCTTC. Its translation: CSADQGPEQFF.